The 25 T cell receptor beta chains in this list originate from one sample, sequenced in a study of cytomegalovirus exposure and HLA in healthy donors. The study ran its PCR with 60 Vbeta and 13 Jbeta primers. Measured with immunoSEQ multiplex PCR; TCRdb has only the in-frame clones, and not every one. The table has 100,000 or so clones, about 80% seen once. The sample was PBMCs. These receptor sequences come from a man aged 45-65 years in good health and CMV-seropositive.

The chain has TRBV5-1 and TRBJ2-1; the D is unclear. This CDR3 region has 14 residues. With 6 bases removed from V and 7 bases from J, the gap between germline ends came to 17 bases. Germline V CDR1 and CDR2: SGHRS, YFSETQ. CDR3 in amino acids: CASKQERIGNEQFF. Here the CDR3 DNA reads TGCGCCAGCAAGCAGGAACGAATAGGAAATGAGCAGTTCTTC.

The gene calls are TRBV6-1 and TRBJ2-5, with 14 bases aligning to TRBD2. The CDR3 is 17 residues long. Germline values: CDR1 MNHNS, CDR2 SASEGT. After removal of 1 base from V and 5 bases from J, the junction contained 6 bases not matched to a gene. For the CDR3, the DNA is TGTGCCAGCAGTGAAGTGACTAGCGGGAGGGCCCGGGAGACCCAGTACTTC. The encoded protein is CASSEVTSGRARETQYF.

This chain's CDR3 is CASSRDYPRGQFF. Written as DNA, the CDR3 is TGTGCCAGCAGCCGGGACTACCCCCGGGGGCAGTTCTTC. This chain joins TRBV7-2 and TRBJ2-1, with TRBD2 matching 7 bases. Germline V gene data show CDR1 as SGHTA and CDR2 as FQGNSA. CDR3 length: 13 residues. J lost 12 bases, V lost 5 bases, and 10 bases had no gene match. The whole variable domain, remainder taken from reference TRBV7-2 and TRBJ2-1, is GAGVSQSPSNKVTEKGKDVELRCDPISGHTALYWYRQSLGQGLEFLIYFQGNSAPDKSGLPSDRFSAERTGGSVSTLTIQRTQQEDSAVYLCASSRDYPRGQFFGPGTRLTVL.

This clone was detected only once. The V call is TRBV2, the J call TRBJ2-7, with no clear D. The length of the CDR3 is 11 residues. Trimming cost V 7 bases and J 6 bases, with 10 bases left between them. Germline V CDR1 and CDR2: SNHLY, FYNNEI. Written as DNA, the CDR3 is TGTGCCAGCACCAGAGGTCCCGAGCAGTACTTC. Its translation is CASTRGPEQYF.

A remark on this clone: One junction end does not reproduce the germline sequence, and a read error may be involved. The V and J genes are TRBV7-9 and TRBJ2-7; possibly TRBD2 for D (5 bases). Germline CDR1 and CDR2: SEHNR and FQNEAQ (reference sequence). The CDR3 runs to 12 residues. The CDR3 region has the DNA TGTTCCAGCAGCTTAGCCGGGATCGAGCAGTACTTC. It translates to CSSSLAGIEQYF. Together with reference TRBV7-9 and TRBJ2-7, the CDR3 gives the full variable domain: DTGVSQNPRHKITKRGQNVTFRCDPISEHNRLYWYRQTLGQGPEFLTYFQNEAQLEKSRLLSDRFSAERPKGSFSTLEIQRTEQGDSAMYLCSSSLAGIEQYFGPGTRLTVT.

The J gene is TRBJ2-3, the V gene TRBV9; a weak D match, TRBD1 (6 bases). The CDR3 has 14 amino acids. Germline V gene sequence: CDR1 SGDLS, CDR2 YYNGEE. Trimming shortened V by 3 bases and J by 2 bases, and 10 bases separated the two germline ends. In DNA, the CDR3 is TGTGCCAGCAGCGAGGGGGAGTTCACAGATACGCAGTATTTT. Protein product: CASSEGEFTDTQYF.

This sequence joins TRBV27 and TRBJ1-1; TRBD1 agrees at 9 bases. CDR1 and CDR2 (germline): MNHEY, SMNVEV (reference sequence). Germline trimming cut 5 bases from V and 8 bases from J; bases unmatched to any gene: 6. The length of the CDR3 is 13 residues. CDR3 region: CASSPTDRGEAFF. The CDR3 DNA reads TGTGCCAGCAGTCCCACGGACAGGGGAGAAGCTTTCTTT.

In its sample, this clone was seen a few times. This chain uses TRBV7-8 with TRBJ2-5; a possible D gene is TRBD1 (6 bases). The CDR3 spans 15 residues. V was trimmed by 5 bases and J by 6 bases, leaving 19 bases between them. CDR1 is SGHVS and CDR2 is FQNEAQ in the germline V gene. The CDR3 sequence is CASSPTGTPGKTQYF. Written as DNA, the CDR3 is TGTGCCAGCAGCCCCACCGGGACACCGGGGAAGACCCAGTACTTC.

V is TRBV19 and J is TRBJ1-2; the match to TRBD1 covers 8 bases. Germline-derived CDR1 and CDR2 are LNHDA and SQIVND (reference sequence). J lost 5 bases, V lost 6 bases, and 11 bases had no gene match. The CDR3 is 15 amino acids. CDR3 residues: CASSTRGQGGYGYTF. The CDR3 bases are TGTGCCAGTAGCACTCGTGGACAGGGAGGATATGGCTACACCTTC. The entire variable domain, with the rest obtained from reference TRBV19 and TRBJ1-2, is as follows: DGGITQSPKYLFRKEGQNVTLSCEQNLNHDAMYWYRQDPGQGLRLIYYSQIVNDFQKGDIAEGYSVSREKKESFPLTVTSAQKNPTAFYLCASSTRGQGGYGYTFGSGTRLTVV.

This clone was counted between two and nine times. This chain joins TRBV4-1 and TRBJ2-5, with 9 bases identical to TRBD2. V was pared by 2 bases and J by 5 bases, with 15 bases of the junction left unmatched. This CDR3 is 18 amino acids long. Germline V gene lookup returns CDR1 MGHRA and CDR2 YSYEKL. CDR3 sequence (DNA): TGCGCCAGCAGCCAATCCTCCCTTCGGCTAGCGGGGAGGGAGACCCAGTACTTC. Its translation: CASSQSSLRLAGRETQYF.

V usage is TRBV30 and J usage is TRBJ2-5; maybe TRBD2 (6 bases). In germline, CDR1 is GTSNPN, CDR2 SVGIG (reference sequence). The ends were cut back, 7 bases at V and 5 bases at J, with 20 bases in the middle. CDR3 length: 14 residues. The CDR3 loop is CASGRGTRLETQYF. The CDR3 DNA reads as TGTGCCTCAGGCCGCGGGACCCGGCTGGAGACCCAGTACTTC. The full variable domain, completed using reference TRBV30 and TRBJ2-5, is SQTIHQWPATLVQPVGSPLSLECTVEGTSNPNLYWYRQAAGRGLQLLFYSVGIGQISSEVPQNLSASRPQDRQFILSSKKLLLSDSGFYLCASGRGTRLETQYFGPGTRLLVL.

This CDR3 is CASSDRARETQYF. CDR3 coding DNA: TGTGCCAGCAGTGACAGGGCGCGGGAGACCCAGTACTTC. The rearrangement uses TRBV2 and TRBJ2-5, with D perhaps matching TRBD1 (5 bases). CDR1 SNHLY and CDR2 FYNNEI come from the germline V gene. Trimming pared 3 bases from V and 5 bases from J, leaving 10 bases between. This CDR3 has 13 residues. Full variable domain (outside the CDR3, taken from reference TRBV2 and TRBJ2-5): EPEVTQTPSHQVTQMGQEVILRCVPISNHLYFYWYRQILGQKVEFLVSFYNNEISEKSEIFDDQFSVERPDGSNFTLKIRSTKLEDSAMYFCASSDRARETQYFGPGTRLLVL.

Worth noting for this clone: The junction departs from germline at one end; a sequencing error may be responsible. Other DNA sequences in the same sample also yield this CDR3. V is TRBV6-6 and J is TRBJ2-3; tentatively, D is TRBD2 (5 bases). CDR3 length equals 12 residues. Germline values: CDR1 MNHNY, CDR2 SVGAGI (reference sequence). CDR3 loop: CASTLSRDTQYF. The DNA of the CDR3 is TGTGCCAGCACCCTTTCGAGGGATACGCAATATTTT.

The chain links TRBV4-1 to TRBJ2-1; TRBD2 might be the D (7 bases). The germline V gene encodes CDR1 MGHRA and CDR2 YSYEKL. V was shortened by 0 bases and J by 2 bases, with 11 bases between the two germline ends. The CDR3 is made up of 16 amino acids. The CDR3 region has the DNA TGCGCCAGCAGCCAAGATAGGGGGGGGGCCTACAATGAGCAGTTCTTC. Translated, it gives CASSQDRGGAYNEQFF.

In its sample, this clone was seen a few times. The gene calls are TRBV28 and TRBJ1-1; D is unclear. The CDR3 totals 14 residues. Germline V gene sequence: CDR1 MDHEN, CDR2 SYDVKM. Trimming shortened V by 5 bases and J by 5 bases, and 15 bases separated the two germline ends. CDR3 sequence (DNA): TGTGCCAGCAGTCCACACACATCGGGGACTGAAGCTTTCTTT. Amino acid sequence: CASSPHTSGTEAFF.

The chain joins TRBV4-2 to TRBJ2-4; 10 bases are a match to TRBD2. Germline values: CDR1 LGHNA, CDR2 YNFKEQ. This CDR3 is built from 16 residues. The V and J ends lost 1 base and 6 bases, in that order; junction bases with no gene match: 6. The CDR3 loop reads CASSQVSGGAGNIQYF. CDR3 DNA: TGTGCCAGCAGCCAAGTAAGCGGGGGGGCCGGAAACATTCAGTACTTC.

V is TRBV19 and J is TRBJ1-4, with unresolved D. The CDR3 is 13 residues long. Germline assignment: CDR1 LNHDA and CDR2 SQIVND (reference sequence). V was trimmed by 1 base and J by 6 bases, leaving 6 bases between them. The CDR3 DNA sequence: TGTGCCAGTAGTATAGGCCCAGATGAAAAACTGTTTTTT. It codes for CASSIGPDEKLFF.

The gene calls are TRBV4-1 and TRBJ1-2, with TRBD1 matching over 8 bases. Germline CDR1 reads MGHRA; CDR2 reads YSYEKL. The CDR3 is 16 amino acids. Losses at the gene ends were 3 bases for V and 4 bases for J; bases not matched to a gene: 10. CDR3: CASSQGGQGSAYGYTF. CDR3 sequence (DNA): TGCGCCAGCAGCCAGGGCGGACAGGGTTCGGCCTATGGCTACACCTTC.

The chain recombines TRBV5-1 with TRBJ2-1; 8 bases fit TRBD1. V lost 3 bases to trimming and J lost 13 bases; unmatched junction nucleotides: 12. The germline gives CDR1 SGHRS, CDR2 YFSETQ. The length of the CDR3 is 14 residues. The CDR3 reads CASSSSTGDSFQFF. In nucleotides, the CDR3 is TGCGCCAGCAGCTCCTCGACAGGGGATTCTTTTCAGTTCTTC. The variable domain in full, with the rest retrieved from reference TRBV5-1 and TRBJ2-1, is KAGVTQTPRYLIKTRGQQVTLSCSPISGHRSVSWYQQTPGQGLQFLFEYFSETQRNKGNFPGRFSGRQFSNSRSEMNVSTLELGDSALYLCASSSSTGDSFQFFGPGTRLTVL.

This sequence joins TRBV6-1 and TRBJ2-1, with 8 bases that match TRBD1. The germline V gene encodes CDR1 MNHNS and CDR2 SASEGT. The CDR3 consists of 13 residues. The ends lost 7 bases at V and 8 bases at J; junction bases unmatched: 7. CDR3 nucleotide sequence: TGTGCCAGCAATCAGGGGGCCAGGGATGAGCAGTTCTTC. Its translation: CASNQGARDEQFF.

The chain joins TRBV9 to TRBJ2-3; no firm D call. Germline CDR1 is SGDLS and CDR2 is YYNGEE. The CDR3 runs 9 residues. V was shortened by 8 bases and J by 6 bases, with 4 bases between the two germline ends. The CDR3 spells CASGDTQYF. The CDR3 DNA follows: TGTGCCAGTGGCGATACGCAGTATTTT.

This chain links TRBV5-1 with TRBJ2-7; possible D gene TRBD2, 7 bases. The CDR3 is 14 amino acids. Germline V gene lookup returns CDR1 SGHRS and CDR2 YFSETQ. Between the trimmed V and J ends, which lost 4 bases and 4 bases, there was a span of 15 bases. CDR3 coding DNA: TGCGCCAGCAGCCGGGGAGGGGGGTTTTACGAGCAGTACTTC. This translates into CASSRGGGFYEQYF.

The chain links TRBV15 to TRBJ2-5; 10 bases are shared with TRBD2. The CDR3 is 18 residues long. J gave up 0 bases and V 1 base, and 8 bases lay outside the gene matches. Germline CDR1 is LNHNV and CDR2 is YYDKDF (reference sequence). As DNA, the CDR3 is TGTGCCACCAGCAGAGTAGCAGCGGGGGGGGCTTACCAAGAGACCCAGTACTTC. It translates to CATSRVAAGGAYQETQYF.

This chain connects TRBV30 to TRBJ2-1, with D perhaps TRBD1 (6 bases). The CDR3 has 12 amino acids. Germline assignment: CDR1 GTSNPN and CDR2 SVGIG (reference sequence). The germline V and J ends were trimmed by 7 bases and 6 bases, with 13 bases remaining between them. The chain's CDR3 is CAYTQGPNEQFF. DNA for the CDR3: TGTGCCTATACACAGGGACCCAATGAGCAGTTCTTC.

The rearrangement joins TRBV5-1 to TRBJ2-1, with D possibly TRBD2 on 6 matching bases. The CDR3 has 15 residues. Germline V gives CDR1 SGHRS, CDR2 YFSETQ. With 2 bases removed from V and 3 bases from J, the gap between germline ends came to 12 bases. CDR3 protein: CASSLTGVGYNEQFF. DNA for the CDR3: TGCGCCAGCAGCTTAACGGGAGTAGGCTACAATGAGCAGTTCTTC.